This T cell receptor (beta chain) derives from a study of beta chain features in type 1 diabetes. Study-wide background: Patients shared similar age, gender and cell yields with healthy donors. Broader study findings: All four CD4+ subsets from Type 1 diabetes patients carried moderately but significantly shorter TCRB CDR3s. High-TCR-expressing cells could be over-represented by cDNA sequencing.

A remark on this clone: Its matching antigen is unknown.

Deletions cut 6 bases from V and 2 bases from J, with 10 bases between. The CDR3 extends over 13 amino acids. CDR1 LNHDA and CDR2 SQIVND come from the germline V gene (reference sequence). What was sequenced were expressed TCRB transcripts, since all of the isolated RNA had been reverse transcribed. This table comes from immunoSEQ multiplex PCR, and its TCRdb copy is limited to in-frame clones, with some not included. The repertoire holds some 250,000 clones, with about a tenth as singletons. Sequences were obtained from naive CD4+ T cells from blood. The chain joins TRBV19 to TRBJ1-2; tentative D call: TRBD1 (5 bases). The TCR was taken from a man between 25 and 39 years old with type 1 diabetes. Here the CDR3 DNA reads TGTGCCAGTAGGTGGACACCAAACTATGGCTACACCTTC. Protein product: CASRWTPNYGYTF.